Reported below is one T cell receptor beta chain. This clonotype was counted a few times. Its recognized antigen is unknown. No base qualities exist here, and no much larger clone lies one base off it. The data are from a study of T-cell reconstitution after alpha-beta-depleted transplantation in children (dated by TCRdb to the mid-2010s). Turning to the overall study: T-cell immune reconstitution after TCRalphabeta/CD19-depleted allogeneic hematopoietic cell transplantation in children was quantitatively tracked in the study by means of TCR repertoire profiling.

Study-wide conclusions, independent of this receptor: Apparently early alphabetaT-cell count recovery about two months after transplant reportedly relied on only several hundred rapidly expanded clones derived from non-depleted graft cells. Over the following months the frequencies of hyperexpanded clones went down, and after one year T-cell counts and TCRbeta diversity were mostly credited to newly produced T cells. In some patients, high TCRbeta diversity at day 60 was attributed to recipient T cells and intrathymic progenitors that had survived conditioning.

Library construction relied on PCR. Reads for this sample came from an Illumina HiSeq 2500. TCR libraries were prepared with molecular barcoding, using unique molecular identifiers to normalize TCRbeta repertoire quantification. Clones were called with MiXCR by TCRdb after fastp trimmed the public reads at Q25, and only in-frame beta chains were retained. Records with the same CDR3 protein are collapsed into one entry carrying the most frequent genes and DNA. In this sample the table shows 300,000 to 400,000 distinct CDR3 sequences, 23% of which occur a single time. 11% of the sample comes from the top ten. Its CDR3 holds 14 amino acids, cysteine through phenylalanine. Only CDR3 DNA remains: 42 bases, in frame from the first base. V loses 5 bases of germline sequence and J loses 3 bases, and the interval between the two ends is 10 bases. CDR1 is given as MDHEN and CDR2 as SYDVKM, both from the germline V gene.

Explained via the paper, the treatment or condition label denotes: allogeneic hematopoietic cell transplantation with graft depleted of TCRalphabeta T cells and CD19 B cells. Transplant recipients were children who received TCRalphabeta/CD19-depleted allogeneic hematopoietic cell grafts. The chain is assembled from TRBV28 and TRBJ2-2, and possibly TRBD1, on 6 matching bases. The sequences come from PBMCs, mostly from graft donor cells, collected 180 days after TCRalphabeta/CD19-depleted stem cell transplant. The TCR sequence derives from a male patient younger than 18 who had a stem cell transplant for acute lymphoblastic leukemia, so the T cells may come from the graft donor. The CDR3 reads CASSVTGYTGELFF. The DNA sequence is TGTGCCAGCAGTGTTACAGGGTACACCGGGGAGCTGTTTTTT.